Reported below is one T cell receptor (beta chain). The data stem from a study of T cell changes during pregnancy in multiple sclerosis. V dropped 5 bases and J dropped 2; count of bases not matched to a gene: 3. CDR1 and CDR2 from the germline V gene are MNHEY and SVGAGI. This CDR3 comprises 13 residues. Clones were sequenced by immunoSEQ multiplex PCR, and TCRdb holds only the in-frame ones, with some missing. The top ten hold roughly 0.55% of the sample, which has around 45,000 clones, around 92% seen once. This chain joins TRBV6-5 and TRBJ2-7, with 7 positions matching TRBD2. The sequenced sample was CD4+ T cells from peripheral blood mononuclear cells, obtained in the third trimester of pregnancy. The sequence was collected from a female donor with multiple sclerosis, enrolled in a pregnancy study. CDR3 region: CASSPAGAYEQYF. Written as DNA, the CDR3 is TGTGCCAGCAGTCCCGCGGGAGCCTACGAGCAGTACTTC.